What follows are 3 T cell receptor beta chains derived from one specimen sequenced in a study of T cell changes during pregnancy in multiple sclerosis. Clones were sequenced by immunoSEQ multiplex PCR, and TCRdb holds only the in-frame ones, with some missing. The sample yields approximately 34,000 clones, roughly nine tenths seen once. The starting material was CD8+ T cells from peripheral blood mononuclear cells, obtained in the first trimester of pregnancy. All receptors derive from a female donor with multiple sclerosis, enrolled in a pregnancy study.

The V and J genes are TRBV6-6 and TRBJ1-4; D possibly corresponds to TRBD1 (5 bases). This CDR3 has 13 amino acids. The V and J ends lost 1 base and 6 bases respectively, with 6 bases between them. Germline V gene lookup returns CDR1 MNHNY and CDR2 SVGAGI (reference sequence). The DNA for the CDR3 is TGTGCCAGCAGTTACTTAGGGGATGAAAAACTGTTTTTT. The encoded protein is CASSYLGDEKLFF.

This sequence joins TRBV5-4 and TRBJ2-1, with 9 bases lining up with TRBD2. The CDR3 is 14 amino acids. Germline CDR1 is SGHNT and CDR2 is YYREEE (reference sequence). V dropped 3 bases and J dropped 7; count of bases not matched to a gene: 5. This CDR3 reads CASSYSGSGNEQFF. As DNA, the CDR3 is TGTGCCAGCAGCTATAGCGGGAGTGGGAATGAGCAGTTCTTC.

The chain links TRBV28 to TRBJ1-1; perhaps TRBD1 as D (6 bases). The CDR3 has 13 residues. Trimming shortened V by 6 bases and J by 6 bases, and 14 bases separated the two germline ends. Germline V gene lookup returns CDR1 MDHEN and CDR2 SYDVKM. The DNA of the CDR3 is TGTGCCAGCAGGGGTACAGGGAGCGCTGAAGCTTTCTTT. This encodes CASRGTGSAEAFF.